These T cell receptor beta chains were read from a single sample in a study of T cell repertoires in cytomegalovirus infection. TCRdb re-derived calls from the reads in MiXCR, one entry per CDR3 protein. The table has 510,000 or so distinct CDR3 sequences, 26% seen once. The source material was PBMCs. The receptors were gathered from a human donor in good health (CMV status not recorded). Some clones in this sample may be carry-over from other donors' samples. CDR3s leave out the opening cysteine and the closing phenylalanine or tryptophan.

TRBV12-3/TRBV12-4	TRBJ1-5	ASSFVGPQH
TRBV7-2	TRBJ2-7	ASSLGLAGRINYEQY
TRBV7-2	TRBJ2-2	ASSLDGRSTTGELF
TRBV11-2	TRBJ2-5	ASRGLAGGPRETQY
TRBV7-2	TRBJ1-6	ASSLEQGHNSPLH
TRBV11-2	TRBJ2-3	ASSHGLAGRLKDTQY
TRBV5-6	TRBJ1-4	ASSSLATNEKLF
TRBV15	TRBJ1-5	ATSGGQGGQPQH
TRBV11-3	TRBJ2-1	ASSLGLAQREFDEQF
TRBV6-1	TRBJ2-2	ASLDRLAGGLDKTGELF
TRBV28	TRBJ1-3	ASSESVGIPGNTIY
TRBV6-1	TRBJ2-6	ASSEGGGSGANVLT
TRBV20-1	TRBJ1-4	SASRRGGDEKLF
TRBV11-3	TRBJ1-2	ASSLERLGAASPYGYT
TRBV6-6	TRBJ2-7	ASSRGGGGVYEQY
TRBV28	TRBJ1-2	ASTPSGLYGYT
TRBV20-1	TRBJ2-1	SAAGTSGTSSYNEQF
TRBV7-9	TRBJ2-6	ASSPDRGSGANVLT
TRBV6-2/TRBV6-3	TRBJ2-5	ASTLGLARGETQY
TRBV6-6	TRBJ2-3	ASRPGQAGGPGDTQY
TRBV3-1	TRBJ2-1	ASSQGAANEQF
TRBV7-6	TRBJ1-5	ASSLYTNQPQH
TRBV19	TRBJ2-2	ASSQVTGGPGELF
TRBV7-2	TRBJ2-3	ASSLASNRPSTDTQY
TRBV20-1	TRBJ2-7	SARAAGNWYEQY
TRBV27	TRBJ2-7	ASSLALDEQY
TRBV7-2	TRBJ2-1	ASSLTRTSGRNYNEQF
TRBV12-3/TRBV12-4	TRBJ2-1	ASSEQGRGEQF
TRBV6-5	TRBJ1-3	ASSYSISDRDSGNTIY
TRBV10-3	TRBJ1-5	AIREEDRLGQPQH
TRBV6-2/TRBV6-3	TRBJ2-1	ASTGLDNEQF
TRBV5-6	TRBJ2-1	ASSLGLAGPFGEQF
TRBV11-1	TRBJ2-1	ASSLLGRTYNEQF
TRBV27	TRBJ1-2	ASSFYGQGQGYYGYT
TRBV15	TRBJ1-1	ATSLQAGMNTEAF
TRBV7-2	TRBJ2-4	ASSLGRTGKY
TRBV28	TRBJ2-3	ASNQGGRTDTQY
TRBV12-3/TRBV12-4	TRBJ1-2	ASRRKTENYGYT
TRBV12-3/TRBV12-4	TRBJ2-1	ASSPRWGNHEQF
TRBV7-3	TRBJ2-5	ASRLPAGGDRETQY
TRBV7-2	TRBJ1-6	ASSLDTGGSPLH
TRBV2	TRBJ2-7	ASTVTGGYEQY
TRBV7-2	TRBJ1-3	ASSISAENTIY
TRBV28	TRBJ2-5	ASSITRAGVETQY
TRBV4-3	TRBJ2-7	ASSQDGDYEQY